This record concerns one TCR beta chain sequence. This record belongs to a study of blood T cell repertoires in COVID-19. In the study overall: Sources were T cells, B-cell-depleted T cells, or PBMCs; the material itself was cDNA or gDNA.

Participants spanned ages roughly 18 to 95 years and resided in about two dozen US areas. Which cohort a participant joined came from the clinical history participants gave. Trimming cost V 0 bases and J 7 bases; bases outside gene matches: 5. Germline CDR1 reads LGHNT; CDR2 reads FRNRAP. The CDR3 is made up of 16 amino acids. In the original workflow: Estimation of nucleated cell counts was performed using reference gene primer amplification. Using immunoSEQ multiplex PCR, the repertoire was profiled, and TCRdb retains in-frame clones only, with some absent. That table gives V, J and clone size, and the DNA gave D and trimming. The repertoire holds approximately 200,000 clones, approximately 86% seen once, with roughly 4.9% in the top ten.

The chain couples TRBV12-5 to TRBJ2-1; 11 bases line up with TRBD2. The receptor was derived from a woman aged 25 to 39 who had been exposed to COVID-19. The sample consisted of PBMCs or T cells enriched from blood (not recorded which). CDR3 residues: CASGLVSGGALNEQFF. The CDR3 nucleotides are TGTGCTAGTGGTTTGGTTAGCGGGGGGGCTTTAAATGAGCAGTTCTTC.